The T cell receptor beta chain described here comes from a study of blood T cell repertoires in COVID-19. For the study at large: Samples of COVID-19 (acute and convalescent) were obtained from the United States, Italy and Spain.

Per the original methods: Estimation of nucleated cell counts was performed using reference gene primer amplification. TCRdb's copy holds only in-frame clones and misses some; the assay was immunoSEQ multiplex PCR. V and J calls and clone size are given by that table; D and trimming were obtained from the DNA. The sample shows some 150,000 clones, just over 85% of them seen only once. V was trimmed by 1 base and J by 11 bases, leaving 11 bases between them. From germline, CDR1 is SGHNT and CDR2 YENEEA. The CDR3 is 13 residues long. The sequenced sample consisted of peripheral blood. The source is a woman aged 55-70 years with acute or convalescent COVID-19. The V gene is TRBV11-3, the J gene TRBJ2-2, with D hard to call. The CDR3 nucleotides read TGTGCCAGCAGCTTAGGGCGAGGTGGAGAGCTGTTTTTT. Its translation is CASSLGRGGELFF.